This is a list of T cell receptor beta chains from one sample in a study of blood T cell repertoires in COVID-19. Assay used: immunoSEQ multiplex PCR; TCRdb lists only in-frame clones, some missing. The sample yields approximately 250,000 clones, roughly 90% seen once. Sequenced sample: PBMCs or T cells enriched from blood (not recorded which). All receptors derive from a middle-aged man who had been exposed to COVID-19. Each CDR3 is given with its conserved first and last residue. The D gene is left open where the match is weak. Expanded clones get a size class; other rows say once, few or many, or leave the size out.

CASSLLRETQYF | TGTGCCAGCAGTTTGTTGCGCGAGACCCAGTACTTC | TRBJ2-5 | NA | once | TRBV28
CAISESGQGYEQYF | TGTGCCATCAGTGAGTCGGGACAGGGGTACGAGCAGTACTTC | TRBJ2-7 | TRBD1 | NA | TRBV10-3
CASSFGRAPYEQYF | TGTGCCAGCAGCTTCGGGCGGGCCCCCTACGAGCAGTACTTC | TRBJ2-7 | NA | NA | TRBV7-2
CASSSRTGGRTQYF | TGTGCCAGCAGCTCGCGGACAGGGGGCAGGACCCAGTACTTC | TRBJ2-5 | TRBD1 | NA | TRBV11-3
CASSLSRTSGSTDTQYF | TGTGCCAGCAGCTTAAGCCGGACTAGCGGGAGCACAGATACGCAGTATTTT | TRBJ2-3 | TRBD2 | NA | TRBV7-3
CASSLADRPREQYF | TGTGCCAGCAGCTTGGCCGACAGGCCTAGGGAGCAGTACTTC | TRBJ2-7 | NA | NA | TRBV5-8
CASSRDRGMNTEAFF | TGTGCCAGCAGTCGGGACAGGGGAATGAACACTGAAGCTTTCTTT | TRBJ1-1 | TRBD1 | NA | TRBV6-5
CASSPRDRGFHEQYF | TGTGCCAGCAGTCCCCGGGACAGGGGGTTCCACGAGCAGTACTTC | TRBJ2-7 | TRBD1 | NA | TRBV27
CASSSSGVQPQHF | TGTGCCAGCAGCTCATCAGGGGTTCAGCCCCAGCATTTT | TRBJ1-5 | NA | once | TRBV7-8
CASTNSGSSDNEQFF | TGTGCCAGCACCAATAGCGGGAGTTCTGATAATGAGCAGTTCTTC | TRBJ2-1 | TRBD2 | once | TRBV7-2
CASSISTGYTEAFF | TGTGCCAGTAGTATATCAACAGGTTACACTGAAGCTTTCTTT | TRBJ1-1 | NA | NA | TRBV19
CASFEGRGAGVGYEQYF | TGTGCCAGCTTTGAGGGGCGTGGAGCGGGAGTTGGCTACGAGCAGTACTTC | TRBJ2-7 | NA | NA | TRBV21-1
CASSFQGTGELFF | TGTGCCAGCAGTTTTCAGGGGACCGGGGAGCTGTTTTTT | TRBJ2-2 | NA | NA | TRBV7-2
CASSILAGVDNEQFF | TGTGCCAGTAGTATTCTAGCGGGAGTAGACAATGAGCAGTTCTTC | TRBJ2-1 | TRBD2 | NA | TRBV19
CASSLSGRARNNEQFF | TGTGCCAGCAGCTTAAGCGGGAGGGCCAGGAACAATGAGCAGTTCTTC | TRBJ2-1 | TRBD2 | NA | TRBV7-9
CASSYFLGTGSYNEQFF | TGTGCCAGCAGTTACTTTCTCGGGACAGGATCCTACAATGAGCAGTTCTTC | TRBJ2-1 | TRBD1 | once | TRBV6-2/TRBV6-3
CASSSPPSQGRGQPQHF | TGCGCCAGCAGCTCCCCGCCCTCCCAGGGGAGGGGGCAGCCCCAGCATTTT | TRBJ1-5 | NA | NA | TRBV5-1
CASSESQGLQETQYF | TGCGCCAGCAGTGAGTCACAGGGGCTACAAGAGACCCAGTACTTC | TRBJ2-5 | TRBD1 | NA | TRBV10-1
CASSPTGSNSPLHF | TGTGCCAGCAGCCCGACAGGGTCCAATTCACCCCTCCACTTT | TRBJ1-6 | TRBD1 | NA | TRBV3-1/TRBV3-2
CASSRSGRVETQYF | TGCGCCAGCAGCCGGTCGGGAAGAGTAGAGACCCAGTACTTC | TRBJ2-5 | NA | once | TRBV5-1
CTWSVWQGIGYTF | TGTACCTGGAGTGTTTGGCAGGGGATAGGCTACACCTTC | TRBJ1-2 | NA | NA | TRBV30
CASSQTTGSGELFF | TGTGCCAGCAGCCAGACAACAGGGTCCGGGGAGCTGTTTTTT | TRBJ2-2 | NA | few | TRBV3-1/TRBV3-2
CASKEDRGYTEAFF | TGTGCCAGCAAAGAGGACAGGGGGTACACTGAAGCTTTCTTT | TRBJ1-1 | TRBD1 | NA | TRBV27
CASVWAGGPTGELFF | TGTGCCAGCGTCTGGGCGGGAGGGCCGACCGGGGAGCTGTTTTTT | TRBJ2-2 | TRBD2 | NA | TRBV28
CASSHLQGDHEKLFF | TGCGCCAGCAGCCATCTACAGGGGGACCATGAAAAACTGTTTTTT | TRBJ1-4 | TRBD1 | NA | TRBV4-1
CASGFVTGTSMQTQYF | TGTGCTAGTGGTTTTGTTACCGGGACTAGTATGCAGACCCAGTACTTC | TRBJ2-5 | TRBD2 | NA | TRBV12-5
CASNPGSTEAFF | TGTGCCAGCAATCCGGGGTCGACTGAAGCTTTCTTT | TRBJ1-1 | NA | NA | TRBV6-5
CATSDFPSPGTGGTDTQYF | TGTGCCACCAGTGATTTTCCCTCGCCTGGGACAGGGGGTACAGATACGCAGTATTTT | TRBJ2-3 | TRBD1 | NA | TRBV24-1
CASSQTGTTSYEQYF | TGTGCCAGCAGCCAGACCGGGACAACATCCTACGAGCAGTACTTC | TRBJ2-7 | NA | NA | TRBV4-2
CASSLASGEQYF | TGTGCCAGCAGCTTAGCATCCGGCGAGCAGTACTTC | TRBJ2-7 | NA | few | TRBV7-6
CASGTSYTEAFF | TGTGCCAGCGGGACTTCTTACACTGAAGCTTTCTTT | TRBJ1-1 | NA | NA | TRBV6-6
CASSILRLDGDTQYF | TGTGCCAGCAGTATACTCAGACTAGACGGGGATACGCAGTATTTT | TRBJ2-3 | NA | once | TRBV6-2/TRBV6-3
CAWSALAGPTDTQYF | TGTGCCTGGAGTGCACTAGCGGGACCCACAGATACGCAGTATTTT | TRBJ2-3 | TRBD2 | NA | TRBV30
CASSNTQGEGYTF | TGTGCCAGTAGCAACACACAGGGGGAGGGCTACACCTTC | TRBJ1-2 | TRBD1 | NA | TRBV19
CASSSTDSYEQYF | TGTGCCAGCAGTTCAACCGACAGCTACGAGCAGTACTTC | TRBJ2-7 | NA | NA | TRBV12-3/TRBV12-4
CATSDLSGNDGDTQYF | TGTGCCACCAGTGACCTTAGCGGGAACGACGGAGATACGCAGTATTTT | TRBJ2-3 | TRBD2 | once | TRBV24-1
CASSRTSGSHEQYF | TGCGCCAGCAGCAGGACTAGCGGGAGCCACGAGCAGTACTTC | TRBJ2-7 | TRBD2 | NA | TRBV10-2
CAWSRTGGNQPQHF | TGTGCCTGGAGTAGAACAGGGGGAAACCAGCCCCAGCATTTT | TRBJ1-5 | TRBD1 | NA | TRBV30
CASSVATGTGLYNEQFF | TGTGCCAGCAGCGTAGCTACGGGGACAGGCCTCTACAATGAGCAGTTCTTC | TRBJ2-1 | TRBD1 | NA | TRBV9
CATGLAADNEQFF | TGTGCCACGGGACTAGCTGCGGACAATGAGCAGTTCTTC | TRBJ2-1 | TRBD2 | NA | TRBV10-3
CASSLPWDFSDGYTF | TGTGCCAGCAGCCTACCCTGGGACTTCTCGGATGGCTACACCTTC | TRBJ1-2 | NA | few | TRBV7-9
CSVEDQGTGYTF | TGCAGCGTTGAAGATCAGGGGACTGGCTACACCTTC | TRBJ1-2 | NA | NA | TRBV29-1
CASSRFPHRDPQPQHF | TGTGCCAGCAGCAGATTCCCGCACAGGGACCCCCAGCCCCAGCATTTT | TRBJ1-5 | NA | NA | TRBV21-1
CASRLGATEAFF | TGTGCCAGCAGATTGGGGGCGACTGAAGCTTTCTTT | TRBJ1-1 | NA | NA | TRBV12-3/TRBV12-4
CASTSQGVGELFF | TGCGCCAGTACTTCACAGGGTGTCGGGGAGCTGTTTTTT | TRBJ2-2 | NA | few | TRBV5-1
CASSFGQGNQPQHF | TGTGCCAGCAGCTTTGGACAGGGCAATCAGCCCCAGCATTTT | TRBJ1-5 | TRBD1 | NA | TRBV13
CASSLAEYEQYF | TGTGCCAGCAGCTTGGCAGAATACGAGCAGTACTTC | TRBJ2-7 | NA | NA | TRBV5-5
CASSDSAGGIETQYF | TGTGCCAGCAGTGACTCGGCGGGGGGGATAGAGACCCAGTACTTC | TRBJ2-5 | TRBD2 | NA | TRBV6-4